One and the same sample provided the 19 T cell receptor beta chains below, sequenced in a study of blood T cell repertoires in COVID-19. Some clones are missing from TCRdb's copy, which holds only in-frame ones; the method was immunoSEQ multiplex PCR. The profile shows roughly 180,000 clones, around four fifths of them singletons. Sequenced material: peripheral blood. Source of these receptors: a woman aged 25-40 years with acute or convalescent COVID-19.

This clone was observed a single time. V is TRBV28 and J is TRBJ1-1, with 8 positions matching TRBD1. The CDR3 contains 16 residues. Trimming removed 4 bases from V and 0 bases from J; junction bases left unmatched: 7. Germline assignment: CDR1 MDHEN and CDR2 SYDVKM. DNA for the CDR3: TGTGCCAGCAGTTCACCGGGACAGGCGATGAACACTGAAGCTTTCTTT. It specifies CASSSPGQAMNTEAFF.

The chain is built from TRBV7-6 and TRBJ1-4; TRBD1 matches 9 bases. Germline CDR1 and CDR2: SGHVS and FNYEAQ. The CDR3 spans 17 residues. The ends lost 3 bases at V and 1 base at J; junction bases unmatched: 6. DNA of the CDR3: TGTGCCAGCAGCTTTTGTAACAGGGGGCTAACTAATGAAAAACTGTTTTTT. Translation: CASSFCNRGLTNEKLFF.

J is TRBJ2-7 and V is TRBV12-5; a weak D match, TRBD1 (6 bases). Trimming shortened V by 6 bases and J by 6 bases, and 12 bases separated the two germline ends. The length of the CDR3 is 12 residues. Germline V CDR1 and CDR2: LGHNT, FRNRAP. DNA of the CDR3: TGTGCTAGTGGCTGGGGACATACCGAGCAGTACTTC. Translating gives CASGWGHTEQYF.

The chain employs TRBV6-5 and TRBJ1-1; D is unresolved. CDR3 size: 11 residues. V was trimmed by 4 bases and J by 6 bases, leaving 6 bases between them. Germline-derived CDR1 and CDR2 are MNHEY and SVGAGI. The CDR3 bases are TGTGCCAGCAGTTCCGGTGCTGAAGCTTTCTTT. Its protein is CASSSGAEAFF.

The chain's CDR3 is CASSLASVGYTF. For the CDR3, the DNA is TGTGCCAGCAGCTTGGCTTCGGTTGGCTACACCTTC. V gene TRBV5-8 combines with J gene TRBJ1-2, with D unclear. The CDR3 spans 12 residues. Germline CDR1 SGHTS, CDR2 YDEGEE. With 0 bases removed from V and 7 bases from J, the gap between germline ends came to 7 bases. Complete variable domain (other parts from reference TRBV5-8 and TRBJ1-2): EAGVTQSPTHLIKTRGQQATLRCSPISGHTSVYWYQQALGLGLQFLLWYDEGEERNRGNFPPRFSGRQFPNYSSELNVNALELEDSALYLCASSLASVGYTFGSGTRLTVV.

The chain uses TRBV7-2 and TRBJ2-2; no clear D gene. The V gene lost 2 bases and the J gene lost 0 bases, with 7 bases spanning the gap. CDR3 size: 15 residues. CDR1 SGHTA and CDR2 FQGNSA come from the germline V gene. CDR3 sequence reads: CASSLYGSNTGELFF. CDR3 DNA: TGTGCCAGCAGCTTATACGGGTCGAACACCGGGGAGCTGTTTTTT.

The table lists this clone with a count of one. The CDR3 sequence: CSVGGQGGTEAFF. In DNA form, the CDR3 reads TGCAGCGTTGGGGGGCAGGGTGGGACTGAAGCTTTCTTT. The V call is TRBV29-1, the J call TRBJ1-1, with D possibly matching TRBD1 (6 bases). Deletions cut 4 bases from V and 5 bases from J, with 14 bases between. The germline V gene has CDR1 SQVTM and CDR2 ANQGSEA. The CDR3 contains 13 residues. The full variable domain, in which reference TRBV29-1 and TRBJ1-1 provide the parts outside the CDR3, is SAVISQKPSRDICQRGTSLTIQCQVDSQVTMMFWYRQQPGQSLTLIATANQGSEATYESGFVIDKFPISRPNLTFSTLTVSNMSPEDSSIYLCSVGGQGGTEAFFGQGTRLTVV.

The CDR3 is CASNGLADPTDTQYF. CDR3 nucleotides: TGTGCCAGCAACGGACTAGCGGATCCCACAGATACGCAGTATTTT. The chain employs TRBV28 and TRBJ2-3, with TRBD2 matching over 10 bases. CDR1 and CDR2 from the germline V gene are MDHEN and SYDVKM. Trimming took 7 bases from V and 2 from J; bases not matched to a gene: 6. The CDR3 is 15 amino acids.

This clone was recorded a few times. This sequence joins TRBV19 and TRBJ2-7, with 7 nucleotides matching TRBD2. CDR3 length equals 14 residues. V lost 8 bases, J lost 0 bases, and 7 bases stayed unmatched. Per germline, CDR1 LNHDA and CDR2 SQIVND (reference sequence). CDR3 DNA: TGTGCCAGTCAACTAGCGCCTGACTCCTACGAGCAGTACTTC. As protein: CASQLAPDSYEQYF.

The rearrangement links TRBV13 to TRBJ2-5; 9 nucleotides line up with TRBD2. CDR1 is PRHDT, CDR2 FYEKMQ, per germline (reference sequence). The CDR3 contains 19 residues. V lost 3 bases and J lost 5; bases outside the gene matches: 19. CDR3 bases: TGTGCCAGCAGCTTGAAGGCCCCAATAGCGGGAGTAATCGGGGAGACCCAGTACTTC. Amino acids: CASSLKAPIAGVIGETQYF. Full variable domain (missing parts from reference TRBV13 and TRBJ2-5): AAGVIQSPRHLIKEKRETATLKCYPIPRHDTVYWYQQGPGQDPQFLISFYEKMQSDKGSIPDRFSAQQFSDYHSELNMSSLELGDSALYFCASSLKAPIAGVIGETQYFGPGTRLLVL.

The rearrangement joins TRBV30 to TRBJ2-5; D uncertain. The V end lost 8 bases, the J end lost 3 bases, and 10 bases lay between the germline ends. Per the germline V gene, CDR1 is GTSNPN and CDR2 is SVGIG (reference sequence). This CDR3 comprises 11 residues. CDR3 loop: CAARREETQYF. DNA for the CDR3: TGTGCCGCCCGACGGGAAGAGACCCAGTACTTC.

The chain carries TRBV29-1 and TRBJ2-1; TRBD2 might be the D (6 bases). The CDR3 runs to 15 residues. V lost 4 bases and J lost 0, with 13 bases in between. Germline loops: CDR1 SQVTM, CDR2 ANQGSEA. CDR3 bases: TGCAGCGTTGGAGGCGGGAAAACCTCCTACAATGAGCAGTTCTTC. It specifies CSVGGGKTSYNEQFF.

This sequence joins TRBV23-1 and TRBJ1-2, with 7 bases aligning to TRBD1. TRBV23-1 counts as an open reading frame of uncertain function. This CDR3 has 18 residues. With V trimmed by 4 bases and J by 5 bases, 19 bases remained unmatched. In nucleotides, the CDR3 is TGCGCCAGCAGTCCCCCCCCGGGACAGATCACTCGAAGATATGGCTACACCTTC. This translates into CASSPPPGQITRRYGYTF.

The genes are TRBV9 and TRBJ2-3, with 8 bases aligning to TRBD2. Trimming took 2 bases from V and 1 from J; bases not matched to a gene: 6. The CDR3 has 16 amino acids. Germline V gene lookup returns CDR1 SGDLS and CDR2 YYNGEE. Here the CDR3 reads CASSVEAGGGTDTQYF. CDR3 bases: TGTGCCAGCAGCGTCGAGGCGGGGGGAGGCACAGATACGCAGTATTTT.

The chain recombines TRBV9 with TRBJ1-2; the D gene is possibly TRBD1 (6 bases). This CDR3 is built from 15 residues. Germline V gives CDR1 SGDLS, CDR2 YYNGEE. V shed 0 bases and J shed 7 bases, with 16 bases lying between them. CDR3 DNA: TGTGCCAGCAGCGTAGCATCGTTGGACAGCTCTGGCTACACCTTC. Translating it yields CASSVASLDSSGYTF.

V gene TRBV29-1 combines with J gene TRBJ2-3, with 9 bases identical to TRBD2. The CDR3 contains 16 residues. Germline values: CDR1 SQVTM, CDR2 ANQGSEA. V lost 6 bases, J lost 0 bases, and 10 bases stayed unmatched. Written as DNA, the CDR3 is TGCAGCGTGGGAACGTTTAGCGGGGGAAGCACAGATACGCAGTATTTT. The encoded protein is CSVGTFSGGSTDTQYF.

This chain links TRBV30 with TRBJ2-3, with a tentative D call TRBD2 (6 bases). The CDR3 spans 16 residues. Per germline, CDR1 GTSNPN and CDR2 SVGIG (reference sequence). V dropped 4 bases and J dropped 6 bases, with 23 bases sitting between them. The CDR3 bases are TGTGCCTGGAATCATTGGCGGGGCCCGGGCGCGGATACGCAGTATTTT. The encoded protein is CAWNHWRGPGADTQYF.

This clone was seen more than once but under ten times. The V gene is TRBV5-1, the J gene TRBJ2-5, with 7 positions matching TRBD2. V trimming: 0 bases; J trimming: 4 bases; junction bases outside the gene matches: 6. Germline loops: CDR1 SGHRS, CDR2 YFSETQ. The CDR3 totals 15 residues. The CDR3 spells CASSLAVTSRETQYF. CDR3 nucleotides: TGCGCCAGCAGCTTGGCCGTGACTAGCAGAGAGACCCAGTACTTC.

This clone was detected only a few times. The CDR3 bases are TGTGCCAGCAGCTTAGGGCGGGATTCACCCCTCCACTTT. Protein product: CASSLGRDSPLHF. The V and J genes are TRBV11-1 and TRBJ1-6; no definite D call. The germline V gene encodes CDR1 SGHAT and CDR2 FQDESV (reference sequence). Trimming left V 1 base short and J 8 bases short, with 6 bases between. The CDR3 runs 13 residues. Full variable domain (outside the CDR3, taken from reference TRBV11-1 and TRBJ1-6): EAEVAQSPRYKITEKSQAVAFWCDPISGHATLYWYRQILGQGPELLVQFQDESVVDDSQLPKDRFSAERLKGVDSTLKIQPAELGDSAMYLCASSLGRDSPLHFGNGTRLTVT.